The table lists the clone carrying this TCR beta chain with many counts. These data belong to a study of human T cells and chemical hapten exposure. Study-level information: A roughly 2 cm by roughly 2 cm inner upper arm patch received 2% DPC for sensitization.

Documented time point: patch test 1, 2 weeks after DPC sensitization. As for treatment: therapeutic diphenylcyclopropenone sensitization with weekly scalp DPC. Germline V gives CDR1 ENHRY, CDR2 SYGVKD. The germline V and J ends were trimmed by 6 bases and 3 bases, with 3 bases remaining between them. The CDR3 spans 11 residues. Source study methods: Sequenced samples showed a median of around 91,000 TCRs each, with counts running from about 20,000 to 690,000. TCRdb fed the RACE reads into MiXCR, producing one record per CDR3 protein. What appears here as the V and J calls and clone size reflects TCRdb's work, not the paper's. Among approximately 340,000 distinct CDR3 sequences listed, approximately 6.3% were seen once.

Sample: whole blood, taken in connection with sensitization to the hapten diphenylcyclopropenone (DPC). The sequence came from a woman aged 18-35 years with alopecia areata. Some clones in this sample may be carry-over from other donors' samples. The chain is built from TRBV10-3 and TRBJ2-1; D uncertain. The CDR3 nucleotides read TGTGCCATCAGCCTCTACAATGAGCAGTTCTTC. Translation gives CAISLYNEQFF.